This T cell receptor (beta chain) was captured by sequencing in a study of blood T cell repertoires in COVID-19. Across the study: Some COVID-19 samples were acute and others convalescent; all came from the United States, Italy and Spain. Nucleic acid was either cDNA or gDNA, and it came from T cells, B-cell-depleted T cells, or PBMCs.

Trimming pared 5 bases from V and 9 bases from J, leaving 16 bases between. This CDR3 has 14 amino acids. Germline CDR1 is KGHDR and CDR2 is SFDVKD. Per the authors' pipeline: Using reference gene primer amplification, nucleated cell counts were estimated. Measured with immunoSEQ multiplex PCR; TCRdb has only the in-frame clones, and not every one. The V and J calls and the clone size are those of that table, but D and trimming were determined from the DNA. The sample consists of under 150,000 clones, over 75% of them appearing once. The genes are TRBV24-1 and TRBJ2-1, with TRBD2 as a possible D gene (7 bases). This sequence originates from a man aged 40-49 years with active or convalescent COVID-19. The sample taken for sequencing was peripheral blood. The CDR3 DNA sequence: TGTGCCACCAGTGGGGGGCGGGGGCGAGGTGAGCAGTTCTTC. It yields the protein CATSGGRGRGEQFF.